This T cell receptor (beta chain) was identified in a study of regulatory T cells in long-lasting Graves disease. To make TCR beta libraries, researchers used iRepertoire HTBI primers and Arm-PCR of CDR3 regions. TCRdb re-called the multiplex PCR reads through MiXCR, storing one row per CDR3 protein. In the table there are hundreds of thousands of distinct CDR3 sequences, roughly a sixth of which are singletons. This clonotype appeared many times. The time point is: newly diagnosed GD, antithyroid drugs for less than 3 months. PBMCs provided the RNA from which the TCR library was made. Guidelines of the American Thyroid Association were used to diagnose Graves' disease. The germline gives CDR1 DFQATT, CDR2 SNEGSKA (reference sequence). This CDR3 has 12 residues. V was clipped by 7 bases and J by 6 bases; unmatched bases: 4.

The sequence was collected from a female donor with Graves disease. Sequencing was performed on peripheral blood mononuclear cells (PBMCs), taken at new diagnosis, from a patient treated with antithyroid drugs. V is TRBV20-1 and J is TRBJ2-1; 9 positions agree with TRBD2. The CDR3 DNA reads TGCAGTGTTACTAGCGGGTTCAATGAGCAGTTCTTC. This gives the protein CSVTSGFNEQFF.